This TCR beta chain appears in the sequencing data of a study of identical twins. TCRdb re-called the 5' RACE reads with MiXCR, one entry per CDR3 protein. The sample consists of about 210,000 distinct CDR3 sequences, roughly 9.4% of them appearing once. From germline, CDR1 is DFQATT and CDR2 SNEGSKA (reference sequence). CDR3 length: 15 amino acids. Trimming pared 3 bases from V and 2 bases from J, leaving 16 bases between. This chain uses TRBV20-1 with TRBJ2-5; D tentatively reads TRBD1 or TRBD2 (5 bases each). This clonotype originated in a woman aged 18-30 years in good health. Material: memory (CD45RO+) T cells sorted from blood. The CDR3 region is CSASLPPGRQETQYF. The CDR3 DNA is TGCAGTGCTAGCCTCCCCCCGGGACGACAAGAGACCCAGTACTTC.